The source of this T cell receptor (beta chain) is a study of cytomegalovirus exposure and HLA in healthy donors. The study, taken as a whole, reports: Among the sequence variants, a highly shared cluster was likely an artifact of sequencing. Follow-up analysis later connected one missense variant in DCLRE1C with trimming of TCR beta V- and J-genes.

60 Vbeta and 13 Jbeta primers were used in PCR. This table comes from immunoSEQ multiplex PCR, and its TCRdb copy is limited to in-frame clones, with some not included. The sample has about 180,000 clones; more than 60% are singletons. Per the germline V gene, CDR1 is KGHSH and CDR2 is LQKENI. With V trimmed by 3 bases and J by 1 base, 0 bases remained unmatched. The CDR3 runs 13 residues. A word on this clone: Its antigen is unknown.

The TCR comes from a woman aged 25 to 39 in good health and CMV-seropositive. Sequenced: PBMCs. The chain combines TRBV18 with TRBJ2-7; TRBD1 matches at 7 bases. This CDR3 reads CASSPGQSYEQYF. Here the CDR3 DNA reads TGTGCCAGCTCACCGGGACAGTCCTACGAGCAGTACTTC.